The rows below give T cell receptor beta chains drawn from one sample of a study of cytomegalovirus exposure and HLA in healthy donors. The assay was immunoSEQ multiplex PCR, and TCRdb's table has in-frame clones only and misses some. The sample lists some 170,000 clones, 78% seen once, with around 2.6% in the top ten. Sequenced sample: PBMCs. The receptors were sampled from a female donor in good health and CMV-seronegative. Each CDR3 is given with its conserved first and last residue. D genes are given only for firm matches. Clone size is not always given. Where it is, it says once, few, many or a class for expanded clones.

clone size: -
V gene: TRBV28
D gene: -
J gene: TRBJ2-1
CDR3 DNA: TGTGCCAGCAGTCATGGGCCTTACAATGAGCAGTTCTTC
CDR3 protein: CASSHGPYNEQFF

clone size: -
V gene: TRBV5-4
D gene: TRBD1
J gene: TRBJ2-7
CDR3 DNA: TGTGCCAGCAGCCCAGACAGGGGGCGCACCCACGAGCAGTACTTC
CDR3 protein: CASSPDRGRTHEQYF

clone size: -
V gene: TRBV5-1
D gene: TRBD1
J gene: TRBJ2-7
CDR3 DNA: TGCGCCAGCAGCTTCTCACAGGGGATCTATTACGAGCAGTACTTC
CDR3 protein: CASSFSQGIYYEQYF

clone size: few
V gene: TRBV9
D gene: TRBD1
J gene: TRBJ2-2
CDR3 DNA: TGTGCCAGCAGCGGTTGGACAGGGGGCAGGGCCGGGGAGCTGTTTTTT
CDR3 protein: CASSGWTGGRAGELFF

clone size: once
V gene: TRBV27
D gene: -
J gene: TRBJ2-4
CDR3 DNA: TGTGCCAGCAGTTCCGGACTTAGCCAAAACATTCAGTACTTC
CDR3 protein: CASSSGLSQNIQYF

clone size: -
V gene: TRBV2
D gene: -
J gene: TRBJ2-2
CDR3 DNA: TGTGCCAGCAGTGAGCGGGGGACAGGCACCGGGGAGCTGTTTTTT
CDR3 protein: CASSERGTGTGELFF

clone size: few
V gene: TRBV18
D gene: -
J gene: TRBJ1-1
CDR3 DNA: TGTGCCAGCTCGTCTGCGGGTGTTGGCACTGAAGCTTTCTTT
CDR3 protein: CASSSAGVGTEAFF

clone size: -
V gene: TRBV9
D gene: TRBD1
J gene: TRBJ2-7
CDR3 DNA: TGTGCCAGCAGCGTCGGGACAGCCAACTCTGTCTACGAGCAGTACTTC
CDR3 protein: CASSVGTANSVYEQYF

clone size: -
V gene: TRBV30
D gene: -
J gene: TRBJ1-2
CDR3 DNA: TGTGCCTGGAGACCACAGAACTATGGCTACACCTTC
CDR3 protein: CAWRPQNYGYTF

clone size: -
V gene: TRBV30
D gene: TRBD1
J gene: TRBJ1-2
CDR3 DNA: TGTGCCTGGAGGATCCCAGGGGGCTATGGCTACACCTTC
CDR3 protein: CAWRIPGGYGYTF

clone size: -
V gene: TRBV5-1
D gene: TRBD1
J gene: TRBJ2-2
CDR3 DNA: TGCGCCAGCACCCGGGACAGGCCGAACACCGGGGAGCTGTTTTTT
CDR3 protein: CASTRDRPNTGELFF

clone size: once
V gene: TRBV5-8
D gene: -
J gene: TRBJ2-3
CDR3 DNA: TGTGCCAGCAGCTGGCAGGCGGGGGCCGAAACAGATACGCAGTATTTT
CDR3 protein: CASSWQAGAETDTQYF

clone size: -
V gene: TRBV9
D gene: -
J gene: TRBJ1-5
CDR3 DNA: TGTGCCAGCAGCGTAGAGGGGGGGCTGGGTCAGCCCCAGCATTTT
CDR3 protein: CASSVEGGLGQPQHF

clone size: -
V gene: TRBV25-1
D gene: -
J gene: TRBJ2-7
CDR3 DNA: TGTGCCAGCAGTGAATATGGGGCGGACTCCTACGAGCAGTACTTC
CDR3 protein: CASSEYGADSYEQYF

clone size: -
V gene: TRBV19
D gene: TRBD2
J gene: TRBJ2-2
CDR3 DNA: TGTGCCAGTAGTACCCGGTCGGGACTAGCGGGTAACACCGGGGAGCTGTTTTTT
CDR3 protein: CASSTRSGLAGNTGELFF

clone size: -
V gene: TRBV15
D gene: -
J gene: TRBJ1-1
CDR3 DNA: TGTGCCACCAGCAGAGGGGAGGCAGGGAACACTGAAGCTTTCTTT
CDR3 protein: CATSRGEAGNTEAFF

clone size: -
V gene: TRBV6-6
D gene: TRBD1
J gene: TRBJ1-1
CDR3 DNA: TGTGCCAGCAGTTTCCCCGGGACAGGGGATGAAGCTTTCTTT
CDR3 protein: CASSFPGTGDEAFF

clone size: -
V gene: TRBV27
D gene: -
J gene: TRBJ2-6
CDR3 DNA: TGTGCCAGCAGCCCAGCCCCAGGGGCTGGGGCCAACGTCCTGACTTTC
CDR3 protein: CASSPAPGAGANVLTF

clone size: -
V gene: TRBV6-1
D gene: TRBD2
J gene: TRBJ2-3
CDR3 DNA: TGTGCCAGCAGTGGTAGCGGGAGTATGGATACGCAGTATTTT
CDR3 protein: CASSGSGSMDTQYF

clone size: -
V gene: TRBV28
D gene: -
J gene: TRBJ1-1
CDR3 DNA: TGTGCCAGCAGTTTAATACTCATGAACACTGAAGCTTTCTTT
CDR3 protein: CASSLILMNTEAFF

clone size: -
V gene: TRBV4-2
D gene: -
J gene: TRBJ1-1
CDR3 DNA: TGTGCCAGCAGCCAAGACCACAAGGGGATGAGGGCTTTCTTT
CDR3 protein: CASSQDHKGMRAFF

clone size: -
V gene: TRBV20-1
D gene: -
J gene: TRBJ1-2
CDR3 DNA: TGCAGTGCTAGAGGGCAGGCGAGCTACACCTTC
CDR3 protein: CSARGQASYTF

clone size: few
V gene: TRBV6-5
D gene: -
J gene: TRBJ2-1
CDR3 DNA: TGTGCCAGCAGTTTGAGACAGTCTAGTGAGCAGTTCTTC
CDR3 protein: CASSLRQSSEQFF

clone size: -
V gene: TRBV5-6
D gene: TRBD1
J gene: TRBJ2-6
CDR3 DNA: TGTGCCAGCAGCGGGGGCCGGGACAGCCCCACCTCTGGGGCCAACGTCCTGACTTTC
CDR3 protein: CASSGGRDSPTSGANVLTF

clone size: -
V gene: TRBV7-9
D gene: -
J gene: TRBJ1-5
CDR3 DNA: TGTGCCAGCAGCCCCGGAGGGTACGCACATCAGCCCCAGCATTTT
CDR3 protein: CASSPGGYAHQPQHF

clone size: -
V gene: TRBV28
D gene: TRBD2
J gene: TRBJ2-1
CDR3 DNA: TGTGCCAGCAGTCCCTCTCTAGCGGGAGGGGACAATGAGCAGTTCTTC
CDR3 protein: CASSPSLAGGDNEQFF

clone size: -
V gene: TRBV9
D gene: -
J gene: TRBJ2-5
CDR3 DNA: TGTGCCAGCAGCGTAGGGGGCCTGATAATGGAGACCCAGTACTTC
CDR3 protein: CASSVGGLIMETQYF

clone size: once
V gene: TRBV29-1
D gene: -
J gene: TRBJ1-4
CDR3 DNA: TGCAGCGTTGAGGCCACTCACTCAGGGCAGGAAAAACTGTTTTTT
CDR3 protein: CSVEATHSGQEKLFF

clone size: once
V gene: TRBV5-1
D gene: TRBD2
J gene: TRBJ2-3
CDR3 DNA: TGCGCCAGCAGCTTGGCGTCTAGCGGGAGGGGAGCAGATACGCAGTATTTT
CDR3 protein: CASSLASSGRGADTQYF

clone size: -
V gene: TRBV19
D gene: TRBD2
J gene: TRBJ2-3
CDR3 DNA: TGTGCCAGTCTCGAGACTAGCGGGAGTATGTCAGATACGCAGTATTTT
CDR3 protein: CASLETSGSMSDTQYF

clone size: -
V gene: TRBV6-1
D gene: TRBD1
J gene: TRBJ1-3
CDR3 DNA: TGTGCCAGCAGTGAATTAGTCCAGGGGGGACTTGGAAACACCATATATTTT
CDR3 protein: CASSELVQGGLGNTIYF

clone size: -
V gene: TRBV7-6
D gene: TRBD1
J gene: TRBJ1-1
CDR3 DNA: TGTGCCAGCAGCTCGCGGACAGGGGGCACTGAAGCTTTCTTT
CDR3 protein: CASSSRTGGTEAFF

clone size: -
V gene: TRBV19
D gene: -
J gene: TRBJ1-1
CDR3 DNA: TGTGCCAGTAGCCATCAGGGTGAAGCTTTCTTT
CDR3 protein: CASSHQGEAFF

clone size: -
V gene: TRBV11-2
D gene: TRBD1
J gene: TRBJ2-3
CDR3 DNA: TGTGCCAGCAGCCGCCGCAGGGGGAGCACAGATACGCAGTATTTT
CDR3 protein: CASSRRRGSTDTQYF

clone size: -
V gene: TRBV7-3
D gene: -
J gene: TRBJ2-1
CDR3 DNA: TGTGCCAGCAGCCCCGGAGGAAATGAGCAGTTCTTC
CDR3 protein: CASSPGGNEQFF

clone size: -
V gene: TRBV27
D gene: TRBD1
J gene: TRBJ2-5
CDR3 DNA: TGTGCCAGCAGCCCTCCCCCCAGGGGGCTGGGGGCTCAAGAGACCCAGTACTTC
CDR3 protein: CASSPPPRGLGAQETQYF

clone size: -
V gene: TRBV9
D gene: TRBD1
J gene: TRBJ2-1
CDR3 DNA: TGTGCCAGCAGCGGTTCGGGACAGGGACACAATGAGCAGTTCTTC
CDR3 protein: CASSGSGQGHNEQFF

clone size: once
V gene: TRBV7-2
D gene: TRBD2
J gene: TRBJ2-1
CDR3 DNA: TGTGCCAGCAGCTTAGATCTAGCGGGGGGGAATGAGCAGTTCTTC
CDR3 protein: CASSLDLAGGNEQFF

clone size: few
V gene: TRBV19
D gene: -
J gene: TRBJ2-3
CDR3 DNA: TGTGCCAGTAGCCCGGGACTTTCCCCTAGCACAGATACGCAGTATTTT
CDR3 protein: CASSPGLSPSTDTQYF

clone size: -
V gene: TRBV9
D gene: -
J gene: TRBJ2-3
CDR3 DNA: TGTGCCAGCAGCGTAGGTGTAGGGGGTGGCACAGATACGCAGTATTTT
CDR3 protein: CASSVGVGGGTDTQYF

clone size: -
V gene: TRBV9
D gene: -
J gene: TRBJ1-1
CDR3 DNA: TGTGCCAGCAGCGTAAATCCCAAAAACACTGAAGCTTTCTTT
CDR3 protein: CASSVNPKNTEAFF